This T cell receptor (beta chain) was retrieved from a study of response to subunit inactivated influenza vaccine. Whole-study results and caveats: After each seasonal influenza vaccination, few new T cells are recruited, the authors suggested.

TCRdb re-called the RT-PCR reads through MiXCR, storing one row per CDR3 protein. The sample has about 800,000 distinct CDR3 sequences, about 20% seen once. For this clonotype: Its matching antigen is unknown.

The receptor was derived from a middle-aged man who received an inactivated influenza vaccine. Source: PBMCs from blood, taken 5 days after vaccination.

CDR3 nucleotide sequence: TGTGCCAGCAGCCGGGACGGCCGGACTAATGAAAAACTGTTTTTT. Protein: CASSRDGRTNEKLFF. This chain connects TRBV14 to TRBJ1-4, with a possible D match to TRBD1 (5 bases). The CDR3 covers 15 residues. CDR1 and CDR2 (germline): SGHDN, FVKESK. Trimming shortened V by 4 bases and J by 2 bases, and 11 bases separated the two germline ends.